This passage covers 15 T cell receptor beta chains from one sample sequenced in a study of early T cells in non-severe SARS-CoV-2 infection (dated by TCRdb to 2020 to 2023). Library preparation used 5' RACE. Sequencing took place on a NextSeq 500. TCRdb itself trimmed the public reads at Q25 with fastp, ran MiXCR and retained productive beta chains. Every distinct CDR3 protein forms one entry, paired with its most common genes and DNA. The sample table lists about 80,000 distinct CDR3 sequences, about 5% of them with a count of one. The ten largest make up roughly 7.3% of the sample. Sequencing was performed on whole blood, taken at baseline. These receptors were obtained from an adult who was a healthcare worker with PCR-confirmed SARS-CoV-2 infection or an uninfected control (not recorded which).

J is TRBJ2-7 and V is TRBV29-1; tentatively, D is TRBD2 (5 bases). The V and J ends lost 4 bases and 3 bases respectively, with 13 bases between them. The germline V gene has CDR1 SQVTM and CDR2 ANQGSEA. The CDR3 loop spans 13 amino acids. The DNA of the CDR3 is TGCAGCGTTGTCGAGGGTGGGGTCTACGAGCAGTACTTC. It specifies CSVVEGGVYEQYF.

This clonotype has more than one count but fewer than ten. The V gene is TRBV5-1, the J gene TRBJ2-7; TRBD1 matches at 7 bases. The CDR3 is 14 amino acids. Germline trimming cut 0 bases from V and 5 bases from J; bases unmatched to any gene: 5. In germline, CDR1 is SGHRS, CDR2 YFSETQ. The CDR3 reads CASSLGGGVDEQYF. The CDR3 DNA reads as TGCGCCAGCAGCTTGGGAGGGGGCGTGGACGAGCAGTACTTC.

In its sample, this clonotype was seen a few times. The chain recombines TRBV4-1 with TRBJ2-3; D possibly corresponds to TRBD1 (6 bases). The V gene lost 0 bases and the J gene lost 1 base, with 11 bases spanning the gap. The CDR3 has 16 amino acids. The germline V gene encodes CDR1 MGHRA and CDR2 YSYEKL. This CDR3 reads CASSQEGQGRTDTQYF. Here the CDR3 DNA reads TGCGCCAGCAGCCAAGAGGGGCAGGGGCGCACAGATACGCAGTATTTT.

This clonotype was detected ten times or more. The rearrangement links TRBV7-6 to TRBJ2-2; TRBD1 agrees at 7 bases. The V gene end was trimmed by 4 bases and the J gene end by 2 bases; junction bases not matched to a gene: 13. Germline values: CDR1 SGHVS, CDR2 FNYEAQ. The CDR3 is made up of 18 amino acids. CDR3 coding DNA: TGTGCCAGCAGCTCGCACCCCTCCGGACAGGCAAACACCGGGGAGCTGTTTTTT. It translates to CASSSHPSGQANTGELFF. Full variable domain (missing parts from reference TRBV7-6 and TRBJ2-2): GAGVSQSPRYKVTKRGQDVALRCDPISGHVSLYWYRQALGQGPEFLTYFNYEAQQDKSGLPNDRFSAERPEGSISTLTIQRTEQRDSAMYRCASSSHPSGQANTGELFFGEGSRLTVL.

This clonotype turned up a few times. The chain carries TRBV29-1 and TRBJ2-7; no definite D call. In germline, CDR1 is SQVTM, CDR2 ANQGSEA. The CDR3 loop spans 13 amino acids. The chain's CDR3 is CTLDPRRDYEQYF. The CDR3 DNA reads TGCACCCTAGACCCCCGTCGTGACTACGAGCAGTACTTC.

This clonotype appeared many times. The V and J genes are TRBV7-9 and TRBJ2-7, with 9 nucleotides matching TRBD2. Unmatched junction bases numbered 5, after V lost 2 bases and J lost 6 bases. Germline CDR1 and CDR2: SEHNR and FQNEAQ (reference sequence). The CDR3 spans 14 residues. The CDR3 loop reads CASSLTGLAPEQYF. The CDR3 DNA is TGTGCCAGCAGCTTAACGGGACTAGCACCCGAGCAGTACTTC.

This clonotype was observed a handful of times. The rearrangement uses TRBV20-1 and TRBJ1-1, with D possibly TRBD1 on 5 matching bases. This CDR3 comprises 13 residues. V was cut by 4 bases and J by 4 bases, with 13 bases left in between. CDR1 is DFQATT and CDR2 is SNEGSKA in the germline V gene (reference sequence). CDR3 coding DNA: TGCAGTGCTAAGACCCCCAGGGCCACTGAAGCTTTCTTT. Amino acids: CSAKTPRATEAFF.

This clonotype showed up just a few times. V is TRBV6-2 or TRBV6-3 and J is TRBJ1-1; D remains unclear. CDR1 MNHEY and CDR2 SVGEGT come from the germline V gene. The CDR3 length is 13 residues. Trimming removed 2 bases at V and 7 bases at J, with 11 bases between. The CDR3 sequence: CASSYGGTIEAFF. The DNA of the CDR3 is TGTGCCAGCAGTTACGGCGGTACAATTGAAGCTTTCTTT.

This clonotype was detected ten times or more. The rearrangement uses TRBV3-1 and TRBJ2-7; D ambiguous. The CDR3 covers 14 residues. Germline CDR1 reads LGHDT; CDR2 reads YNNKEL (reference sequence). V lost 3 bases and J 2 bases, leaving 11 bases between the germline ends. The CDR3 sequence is CASSHKPVPYEQYF. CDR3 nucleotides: TGTGCCAGCAGCCACAAACCCGTCCCCTACGAGCAGTACTTC.

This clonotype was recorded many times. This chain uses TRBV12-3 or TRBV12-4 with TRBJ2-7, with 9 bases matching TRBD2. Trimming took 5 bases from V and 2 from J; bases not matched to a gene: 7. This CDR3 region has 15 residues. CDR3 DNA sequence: TGTGCCAGCAGTACCATGCGCGGGAGGGCCTACGAGCAGTACTTC. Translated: CASSTMRGRAYEQYF.

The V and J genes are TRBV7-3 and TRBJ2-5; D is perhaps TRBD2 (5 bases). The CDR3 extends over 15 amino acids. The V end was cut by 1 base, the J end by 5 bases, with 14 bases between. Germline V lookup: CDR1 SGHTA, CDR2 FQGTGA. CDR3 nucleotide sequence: TGTGCCAGCAGCTTAATAGGAGAACTAGGGGAGACCCAGTACTTC. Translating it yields CASSLIGELGETQYF.

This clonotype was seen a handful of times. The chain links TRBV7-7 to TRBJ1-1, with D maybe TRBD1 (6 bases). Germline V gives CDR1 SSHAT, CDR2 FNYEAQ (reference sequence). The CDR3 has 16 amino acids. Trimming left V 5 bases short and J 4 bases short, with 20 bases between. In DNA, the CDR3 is TGTGCCAGCAGCCCCGAGAGCGGGGGCATTGGCACTGAAGCTTTCTTT. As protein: CASSPESGGIGTEAFF.

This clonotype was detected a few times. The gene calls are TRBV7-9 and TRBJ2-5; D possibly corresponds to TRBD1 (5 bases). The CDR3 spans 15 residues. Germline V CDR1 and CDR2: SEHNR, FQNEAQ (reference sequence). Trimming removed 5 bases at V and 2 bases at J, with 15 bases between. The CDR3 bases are TGTGCCAGCAGCCCTCGGACACGCCAACAAGAGACCCAGTACTTC. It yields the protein CASSPRTRQQETQYF.

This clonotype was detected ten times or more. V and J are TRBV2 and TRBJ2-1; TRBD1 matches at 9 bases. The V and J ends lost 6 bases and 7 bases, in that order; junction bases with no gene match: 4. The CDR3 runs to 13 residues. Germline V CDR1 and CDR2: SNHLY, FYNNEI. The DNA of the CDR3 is TGTGCCAGCAGGGGACAGGGTTTGAATGAGCAGTTCTTC. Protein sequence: CASRGQGLNEQFF.

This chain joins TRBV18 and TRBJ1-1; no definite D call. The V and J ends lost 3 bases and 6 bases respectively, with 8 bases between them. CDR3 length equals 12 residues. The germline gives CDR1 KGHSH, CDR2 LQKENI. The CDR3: CASSPDVSEAFF. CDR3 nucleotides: TGTGCCAGCTCACCCGACGTTTCTGAAGCTTTCTTT.